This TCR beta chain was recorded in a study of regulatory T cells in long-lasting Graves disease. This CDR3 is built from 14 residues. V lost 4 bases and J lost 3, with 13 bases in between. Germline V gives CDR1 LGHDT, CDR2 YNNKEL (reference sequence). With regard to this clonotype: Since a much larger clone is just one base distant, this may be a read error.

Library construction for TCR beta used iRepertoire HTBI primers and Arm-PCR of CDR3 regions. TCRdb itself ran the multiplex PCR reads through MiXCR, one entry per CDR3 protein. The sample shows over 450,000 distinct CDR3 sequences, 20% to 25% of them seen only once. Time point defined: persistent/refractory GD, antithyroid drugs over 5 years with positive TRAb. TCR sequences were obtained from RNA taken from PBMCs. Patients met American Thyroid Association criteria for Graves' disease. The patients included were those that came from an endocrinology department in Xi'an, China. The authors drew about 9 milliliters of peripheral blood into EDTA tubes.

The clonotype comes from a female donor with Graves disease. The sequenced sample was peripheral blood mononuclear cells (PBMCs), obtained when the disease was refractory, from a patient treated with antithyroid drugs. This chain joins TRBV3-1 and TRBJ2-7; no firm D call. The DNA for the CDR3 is TGTGCCAGCAGCCGAGGTCCAGTGGGCTACGAGCAGTACTTC. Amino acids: CASSRGPVGYEQYF.